Sequencing of this T cell receptor (beta chain) was carried out in a study of siplizumab effects on memory and regulatory T cells. TCR templates numbering 90,000 to 100,000 were assayed per sample. The repertoire was sequenced with immunoSEQ multiplex PCR; TCRdb's copy has only in-frame clones and lacks some. The sample lists about 120,000 clones, over 85% occurring once. Germline lookup yields CDR1 MNHNS and CDR2 SASEGT. Trimming removed 3 bases from V and 5 bases from J; junction bases left unmatched: 5. This CDR3 has 15 residues. The receptor was derived from a human donor in good health. Input material: non-Treg CD4+ T cells sorted from blood. The chain employs TRBV6-1 and TRBJ1-5; 9 bases fit TRBD1. CDR3 sequence: CASSDRRTGDQPQHF. The CDR3 bases are TGTGCCAGCAGTGATCGTAGGACAGGGGATCAGCCCCAGCATTTT.